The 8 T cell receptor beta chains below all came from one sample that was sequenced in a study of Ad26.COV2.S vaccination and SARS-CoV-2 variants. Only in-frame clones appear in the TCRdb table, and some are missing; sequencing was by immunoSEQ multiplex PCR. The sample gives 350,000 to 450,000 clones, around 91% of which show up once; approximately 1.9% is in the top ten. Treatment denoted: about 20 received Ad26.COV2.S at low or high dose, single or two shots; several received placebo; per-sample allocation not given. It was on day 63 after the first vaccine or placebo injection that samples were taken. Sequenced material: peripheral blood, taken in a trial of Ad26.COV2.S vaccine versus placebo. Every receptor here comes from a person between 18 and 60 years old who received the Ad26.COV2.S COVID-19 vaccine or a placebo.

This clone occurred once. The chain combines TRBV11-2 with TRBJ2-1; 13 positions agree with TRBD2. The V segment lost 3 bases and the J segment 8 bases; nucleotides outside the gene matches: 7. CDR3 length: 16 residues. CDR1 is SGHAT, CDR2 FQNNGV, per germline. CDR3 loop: CASSLIGLAGVHEQFF. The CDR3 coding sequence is TGTGCCAGCAGCTTGATAGGACTAGCGGGAGTTCATGAGCAGTTCTTC.

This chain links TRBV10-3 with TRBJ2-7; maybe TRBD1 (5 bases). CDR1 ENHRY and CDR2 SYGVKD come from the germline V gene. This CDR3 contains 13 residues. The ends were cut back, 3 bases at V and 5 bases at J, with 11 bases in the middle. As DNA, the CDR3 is TGTGCCATCAGTGAAGGGGTCGCGGACGAGCAGTACTTC. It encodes CAISEGVADEQYF.

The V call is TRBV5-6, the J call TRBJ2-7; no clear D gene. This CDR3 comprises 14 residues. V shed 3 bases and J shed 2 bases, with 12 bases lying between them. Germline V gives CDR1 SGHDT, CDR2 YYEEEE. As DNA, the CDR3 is TGTGCCAGCAGCTATGGCGCTACCCCCTACGAGCAGTACTTC. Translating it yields CASSYGATPYEQYF.

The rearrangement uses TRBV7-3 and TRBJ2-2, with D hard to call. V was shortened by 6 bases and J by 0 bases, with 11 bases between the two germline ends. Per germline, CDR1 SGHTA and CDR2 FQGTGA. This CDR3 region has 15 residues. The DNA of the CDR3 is TGTGCCAGCAGTCCCGGTTCGGCGAACACCGGGGAGCTGTTTTTT. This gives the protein CASSPGSANTGELFF.

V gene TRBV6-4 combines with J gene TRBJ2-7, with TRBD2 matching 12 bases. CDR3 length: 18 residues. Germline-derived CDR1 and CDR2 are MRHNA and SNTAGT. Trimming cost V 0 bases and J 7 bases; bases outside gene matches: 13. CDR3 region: CASSDSLAGGPFPWEQYF. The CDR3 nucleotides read TGTGCCAGCAGTGACTCTCTAGCGGGAGGGCCTTTCCCCTGGGAGCAGTACTTC.

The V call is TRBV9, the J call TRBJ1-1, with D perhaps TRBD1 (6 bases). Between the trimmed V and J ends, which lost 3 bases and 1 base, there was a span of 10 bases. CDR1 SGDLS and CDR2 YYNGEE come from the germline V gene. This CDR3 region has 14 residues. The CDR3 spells CASSEQGANTEAFF. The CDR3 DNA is TGTGCCAGCAGCGAACAGGGAGCGAACACTGAAGCTTTCTTT.

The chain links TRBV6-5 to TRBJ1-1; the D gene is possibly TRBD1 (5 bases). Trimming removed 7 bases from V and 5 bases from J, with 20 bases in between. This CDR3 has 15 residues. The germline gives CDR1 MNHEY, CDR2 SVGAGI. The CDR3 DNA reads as TGTGCCAGCACCACCGGGGGGATAGGGAGGACTGAAGCTTTCTTT. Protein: CASTTGGIGRTEAFF.

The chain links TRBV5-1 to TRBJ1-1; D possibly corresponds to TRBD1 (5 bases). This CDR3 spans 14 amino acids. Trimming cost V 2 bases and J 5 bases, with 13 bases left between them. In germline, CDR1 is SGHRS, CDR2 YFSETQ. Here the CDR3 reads CASSLRPGGTEAFF. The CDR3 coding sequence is TGCGCCAGCAGCTTACGACCGGGGGGGACTGAAGCTTTCTTT.